This entry lists 21 T cell receptor beta chains sequenced from one sample in a study of blood T cell repertoires in COVID-19. Here immunoSEQ multiplex PCR was the method, and the copy in TCRdb shows in-frame clones only, minus some. Of under 200,000 clones listed, less than 90% were seen once; the top ten hold 3% to 3.5%. Sequenced: PBMCs or T cells enriched from blood (not recorded which). The source is a woman aged 25 to 39 who had been exposed to COVID-19.

CDR3 coding DNA: TGTGCCAGCAGTCCCGGGGGGGGGCGTGAAAAACTGTTTTTT. Its protein is CASSPGGGREKLFF. The chain joins TRBV2 to TRBJ1-4; tentative D call: TRBD1 (6 bases). CDR1 is SNHLY and CDR2 is FYNNEI in the germline V gene. The CDR3 loop spans 14 amino acids. With 5 bases removed from V and 7 bases from J, the gap between germline ends came to 14 bases.

The gene calls are TRBV5-4 and TRBJ2-3, with 7 bases that match TRBD1. Germline V gene sequence: CDR1 SGHNT, CDR2 YYREEE (reference sequence). J gave up 4 bases and V 4 bases, and 12 bases lay outside the gene matches. CDR3 length: 16 amino acids. The chain's CDR3 is CASSQDRAKGADTQYF. CDR3 nucleotide sequence: TGTGCCAGCAGCCAAGACAGGGCAAAGGGCGCAGATACGCAGTATTTT. Full variable domain (rest looked up from reference TRBV5-4 and TRBJ2-3): ETGVTQSPTHLIKTRGQQVTLRCSSQSGHNTVSWYQQALGQGPQFIFQYYREEENGRGNFPPRFSGLQFPNYSSELNVNALELDDSALYLCASSQDRAKGADTQYFGPGTRLTVL.

This clone was observed a handful of times. The chain is built from TRBV9 and TRBJ1-1; tentatively, D is TRBD1 (5 bases). The CDR3 runs to 16 residues. Germline CDR1 reads SGDLS; CDR2 reads YYNGEE. The V end was cut by 4 bases, the J end by 1 base, with 17 bases between. The CDR3 sequence: CASSSPREGPNTEAFF. CDR3 DNA: TGTGCCAGCAGCTCTCCCAGGGAGGGCCCGAACACTGAAGCTTTCTTT.

This clone was counted only a few times. The chain employs TRBV13 and TRBJ1-6, with 9 nucleotides matching TRBD1. The CDR3 contains 15 residues. The germline gives CDR1 PRHDT, CDR2 FYEKMQ (reference sequence). With V trimmed by 5 bases and J by 9 bases, 8 bases remained unmatched. The CDR3 DNA sequence: TGTGCCAGCAGCGCCGACAGGGGGTTTGGTTCACCCCTCCACTTT. This sequence encodes CASSADRGFGSPLHF.

The chain has TRBV11-2 and TRBJ2-7; D unresolved. The V end lost 1 base, the J end lost 6 bases, and 10 bases lay between the germline ends. Germline loops: CDR1 SGHAT, CDR2 FQNNGV. The CDR3 runs 13 residues. CDR3 in DNA: TGTGCCAGCAGCTTAGGCGACATACTCGAGCAGTACTTC. It specifies CASSLGDILEQYF.

The V gene is TRBV18, the J gene TRBJ1-1; D remains ambiguous. Trimming removed 1 base at V and 1 base at J, with 7 bases between. Germline lookup yields CDR1 KGHSH and CDR2 LQKENI. The CDR3 has 14 residues. Here the CDR3 DNA reads TGTGCCAGCTCACCACAGGGAGGGAACACTGAAGCTTTCTTT. Amino acid sequence: CASSPQGGNTEAFF.

The chain is built from TRBV27 and TRBJ1-2, with D uncertain. The CDR3 contains 13 residues. Germline CDR1 reads MNHEY; CDR2 reads SMNVEV (reference sequence). V lost 5 bases to trimming and J lost 0 bases, with 7 bases between them. The CDR3 DNA reads TGTGCCAGCAGTCTCGCAGCTAACTATGGCTACACCTTC. Its translation: CASSLAANYGYTF.

This clone was picked up a small number of times. This chain joins TRBV6-5 and TRBJ1-2, with D tentatively TRBD1 (5 bases). Looked up from germline, CDR1 is MNHEY and CDR2 is SVGAGI. CDR3 length: 14 amino acids. V gave up 7 bases and J gave up 2 bases, with 14 bases separating them. The CDR3 is CASTKQTENYGYTF. Written as DNA, the CDR3 is TGTGCCAGCACAAAACAGACAGAGAACTATGGCTACACCTTC.

The chain recombines TRBV5-1 with TRBJ2-7, with D possibly being TRBD1 (5 bases). V was pared by 1 base and J by 3 bases, with 17 bases between. The CDR3 is made up of 16 amino acids. CDR1 and CDR2 from the germline V gene are SGHRS and YFSETQ. The CDR3 bases are TGCGCCAGCAGCTTGAATGCAGGGAAGGCTTACTACGAGCAGTACTTC. This codes for CASSLNAGKAYYEQYF. The whole variable domain, filled in from reference TRBV5-1 and TRBJ2-7, reads KAGVTQTPRYLIKTRGQQVTLSCSPISGHRSVSWYQQTPGQGLQFLFEYFSETQRNKGNFPGRFSGRQFSNSRSEMNVSTLELGDSALYLCASSLNAGKAYYEQYFGPGTRLTVT.

This rearrangement joins TRBV4-3 to TRBJ2-7, with TRBD2 matching 8 bases. CDR3 length: 16 amino acids. CDR1 is LGHNA, CDR2 YSLEER, per germline. Germline trimming cut 5 bases from V and 2 bases from J; bases unmatched to any gene: 11. The CDR3 here is CASSETWQRGTYEQYF. In DNA, the CDR3 is TGCGCCAGCAGCGAGACTTGGCAGCGGGGGACCTACGAGCAGTACTTC.

The CDR3 region has the DNA TGTGCCAGCAGCCAGTTATTCGCAGGGCTAAACACTGAAGCTTTCTTT. Translation gives CASSQLFAGLNTEAFF. The chain is built from TRBV3-1 (or the pseudogene TRBV3-2) and TRBJ1-1, with D possibly matching TRBD1 (5 bases). V dropped 3 bases and J dropped 2 bases, with 16 bases sitting between them. This CDR3 has 16 residues. The V gene's germline CDR1 is LGHDT and CDR2 YNNKEL (reference sequence).

The chain uses TRBV7-6 and TRBJ1-2, with 9 bases identical to TRBD1. V dropped 5 bases and J dropped 8; count of bases not matched to a gene: 12. Germline V gene data show CDR1 as SGHVS and CDR2 as FNYEAQ. The CDR3 extends over 15 amino acids. As DNA, the CDR3 is TGTGCCAGCAGCCCCCGTCTGACAGGGGGTATGGGCTACACCTTC. Its protein is CASSPRLTGGMGYTF.

This clone has just a few counts. CDR3 DNA sequence: TGTGCCAGTAGTATGGCTCCTCCGGGGGCTGAAGCTTTCTTT. It yields the protein CASSMAPPGAEAFF. The chain links TRBV19 to TRBJ1-1, with D tentatively TRBD1 (5 bases). Trimming cost V 3 bases and J 6 bases, with 14 bases left between them. This CDR3 has 14 residues. CDR1 is LNHDA, CDR2 SQIVND, per germline (reference sequence).

This clone was seen a few times. The CDR3 DNA follows: TGCGCCAGCAGCCAAGTGGAGGGGTGGGATGAAAAACTGTTTTTT. This encodes CASSQVEGWDEKLFF. The V call is TRBV4-1, the J call TRBJ1-4, with D possibly being TRBD1 (5 bases). From germline, CDR1 is MGHRA and CDR2 YSYEKL. The CDR3 has 15 amino acids. Trimming removed 1 base from V and 6 bases from J, with 12 bases in between.

CDR3 loop: CASSSEAVSDEQFF. The CDR3 nucleotides are TGTGCCAGCAGCTCAGAGGCAGTGTCCGATGAGCAGTTCTTC. This chain links TRBV27 with TRBJ2-1; unclear D gene. Germline V lookup: CDR1 MNHEY, CDR2 SMNVEV (reference sequence). Trimming cost V 6 bases and J 8 bases, with 17 bases left between them. This CDR3 spans 14 amino acids.

In this sample, this clone turned up once. This chain uses TRBV19 with TRBJ1-2, with D tentatively TRBD1 (6 bases). The CDR3 extends over 15 amino acids. Trimming cost V 7 bases and J 0 bases, with 15 bases left between them. Germline V gene lookup returns CDR1 LNHDA and CDR2 SQIVND (reference sequence). CDR3 DNA sequence: TGTGCCAGTATAGGACAGATACCTTCTAACTATGGCTACACCTTC. It specifies CASIGQIPSNYGYTF. The full variable domain, completed using reference TRBV19 and TRBJ1-2, is DGGITQSPKYLFRKEGQNVTLSCEQNLNHDAMYWYRQDPGQGLRLIYYSQIVNDFQKGDIAEGYSVSREKKESFPLTVTSAQKNPTAFYLCASIGQIPSNYGYTFGSGTRLTVV.

This clone was found a few times. The chain recombines TRBV5-1 with TRBJ1-1; TRBD1 matches at 8 bases. V was pared by 6 bases and J by 7 bases, with 8 bases of the junction left unmatched. The CDR3 contains 13 residues. The germline CDR1 and CDR2 sequences are SGHRS and YFSETQ. CDR3 DNA: TGCGCCAGCACCATCGAGACAGGGGATGAAGCTTTCTTT. Its protein is CASTIETGDEAFF.

This sequence joins TRBV2 and TRBJ2-3; tentative D call: TRBD2 (5 bases). The germline V and J ends were trimmed by 5 bases and 3 bases, with 12 bases remaining between them. Looked up from germline, CDR1 is SNHLY and CDR2 is FYNNEI. CDR3 length equals 14 residues. As DNA, the CDR3 is TGTGCCAGCAGTTGGGTGAGGGCAACAGATACGCAGTATTTT. Translation: CASSWVRATDTQYF.

This clone was detected once. The V gene is TRBV12-3 or TRBV12-4, the J gene TRBJ2-1; 8 nucleotides agree with TRBD1. The ends lost 4 bases at V and 13 bases at J; junction bases unmatched: 6. The CDR3 loop spans 12 amino acids. In nucleotides, the CDR3 is TGTGCCAGCAGTTGGGACAGGCTGACACAGTTCTTC. It codes for CASSWDRLTQFF.

This clone has only one observation. The rearrangement uses TRBV30 and TRBJ1-5, with D possibly matching TRBD1 (6 bases). Trimming cost V 5 bases and J 0 bases, with 20 bases left between them. Per the germline V gene, CDR1 is GTSNPN and CDR2 is SVGIG (reference sequence). The length of the CDR3 is 17 residues. In DNA, the CDR3 is TGTGCCTGGCGTGATGGGGGCAAGAGGTATAGCAATCAGCCCCAGCATTTT. As protein: CAWRDGGKRYSNQPQHF.

V gene TRBV9 combines with J gene TRBJ1-4; TRBD1 agrees at 7 bases. The CDR3 runs 15 residues. Trimming at V came to 1 base and at J to 6 bases, leaving 6 bases not matched to a gene. Looked up from germline, CDR1 is SGDLS and CDR2 is YYNGEE. The CDR3 DNA reads TGTGCCAGCAGCGTACAGGGGGGCGCGGATGAAAAACTGTTTTTT. Translated: CASSVQGGADEKLFF.